The T cell receptor beta chain under discussion was sequenced for a study of CD8+CD57+ T cells in acquired aplastic anemia. For the study at large: Quantities of DNA derived from sorted CD4+ and CD8+ cells averaged approximately 3 ug. Healthy CD8+ samples averaged around 10 million reads. General study points: Found in both controls and patients were 25 to 35 CD8+ CDR3 sequences.

Genomic DNA constituted the template upon which TCR beta VDJ and CDR3 profiling was performed. TCRdb ran MiXCR on the reads and lists one entry per CDR3 protein. The sample consists of some 190,000 distinct CDR3 sequences, roughly 56% of them appearing once. With 7 bases removed from V and 0 bases from J, the gap between germline ends came to 15 bases. The CDR3 runs to 15 residues. Germline assignment: CDR1 SNHLY and CDR2 FYNNEI. As regards this clonotype: Antigen unknown.

The TCR sequence derives from a human donor in good health, serving as a control. The sequencing input was sorted CD4+, CD8+, or CD8+CD57+ T cells (not recorded which) from PBMCs. The chain employs TRBV2 and TRBJ1-1; no clear D gene. CDR3 amino acids: CASTPGSQLNTEAFF. DNA for the CDR3: TGTGCCAGCACCCCCGGGTCGCAGCTGAACACTGAAGCTTTCTTT.